A selection of T cell receptor beta chains follows, all from one sample in a study of CD8+ T cells in alopecia areata. Here immunoSEQ multiplex PCR was the method, and the copy in TCRdb shows in-frame clones only, minus some. Counted here are 98,000 or so clones, approximately 63% occurring once; the ten biggest clones make up 20% to 25%. The sequencing sample was made of CD8+ T cells sorted from blood. The receptors originated from a human donor in good health. Each CDR3 is given with its conserved first and last residue. D genes are given only for firm matches. Size is omitted from some rows. Given values are once, few, many or a class for expanded clones.

J | length | V | D | size | DNA | CDR3
TRBJ2-7 | 12 | TRBV10-2 | TRBD1 | few | TGCGCCAGCAGCGGGGACAGCTACGAGCAGTACTTC | CASSGDSYEQYF
TRBJ1-1 | 12 | TRBV29-1 | - | - | TGCAGCGTTGAGAGGGGGAACACTGAAGCTTTCTTT | CSVERGNTEAFF
TRBJ2-5 | 16 | TRBV27 | TRBD2 | - | TGTGCCAGCAGTTTTACTAGCGGGGTCACTCAAGAGACCCAGTACTTC | CASSFTSGVTQETQYF
TRBJ2-2 | 14 | TRBV7-9 | - | few | TGTGCCAGCACCCGTTGGGGGAGGACCGGGGAGCTGTTTTTT | CASTRWGRTGELFF
TRBJ1-6 | 21 | TRBV23-1 | TRBD1 | - | TGCGCCAGCAGTCAATCTAGGCTAGGGGGACAGGGAACAAACTATAATTCACCCCTCCACTTT | CASSQSRLGGQGTNYNSPLHF
TRBJ2-7 | 14 | TRBV4-1 | - | - | TGCGCCAGCAGCCAAGGTCGGCAGGGGAACGAGCAGTACTTC | CASSQGRQGNEQYF
TRBJ2-7 | 15 | TRBV2 | - | once | TGTGCCAGTGGAGAGGGGACACTTAACTCCTACGAGCAGTACTTC | CASGEGTLNSYEQYF
TRBJ2-3 | 15 | TRBV7-6 | - | few | TGTGCCAGCAGCCGAATAGCGGAGAACACAGATACGCAGTATTTT | CASSRIAENTDTQYF
TRBJ2-7 | 14 | TRBV7-9 | - | - | TGTGCCAGCAGCTTAGACGCGCTGTCAGTCGAGCAGTACTTC | CASSLDALSVEQYF
TRBJ1-4 | 11 | TRBV2 | - | - | TGTGCCAGTTACCTGCAAGGGGAACTGTTTTTT | CASYLQGELFF
TRBJ2-5 | 17 | TRBV15 | - | - | TGTGCCACCAGCAGAGTTAAGTACGAGGTGATGGCGGAGACCCAGTACTTC | CATSRVKYEVMAETQYF
TRBJ2-7 | 13 | TRBV5-6 | - | - | TGTGCCAGCAGCTTCGGGAGCTCCTACGAGCAGTACTTC | CASSFGSSYEQYF
TRBJ2-4 | 18 | TRBV7-9 | TRBD2 | - | TGTGCCAGCAGCGTAACTAGCGGGGGGGCCTCGTCCAAAAACATTCAGTACTTC | CASSVTSGGASSKNIQYF
TRBJ2-1 | 11 | TRBV20-1 | - | - | TGCAGTGCACCCCGGTACAATGAGCAGTTCTTC | CSAPRYNEQFF
TRBJ2-7 | 17 | TRBV5-1 | TRBD2 | few | TGCGCCAGCAGCTTGGTTGCTAGCGGGATAAGCTCCTACGAGCAGTACTTC | CASSLVASGISSYEQYF
TRBJ2-3 | 16 | TRBV28 | TRBD2 | few | TGTGCCAGCAGTTTTCGTGCGGGGGTGCGCACAGATACGCAGTATTTT | CASSFRAGVRTDTQYF
TRBJ2-3 | 15 | TRBV13 | - | - | TGTGCCAGCAGCTTAGATCGGAGGAGTTCGGATACGCAGTATTTT | CASSLDRRSSDTQYF
TRBJ2-1 | 15 | TRBV7-8 | TRBD2 | few | TGTGCCAGCAGCTTCAGCGGGGGGGCCTACAATGAGCAGTTCTTC | CASSFSGGAYNEQFF
TRBJ2-7 | 13 | TRBV5-4 | - | - | TGTGCCAGCACCCTTAGCAATCTCTACGAGCAGTACTTC | CASTLSNLYEQYF
TRBJ1-6 | 15 | TRBV5-1 | - | - | TGCGCCAGCAGCTTGCTGGGTCGGCATAATTCACCCCTCCACTTT | CASSLLGRHNSPLHF